The clone carrying this TCR beta chain has just one count. This entry belongs to a study of blood T cell repertoires in COVID-19. Overall study context: T cells, B-cell-depleted T cells, or PBMCs provided the cDNA or gDNA that served as material.

What the recovered Cohort 3 donors had was two negative PCRs, clearance, or symptom resolution. As handled by the study authors: Researchers report that nucleated cell counts were estimated from reference gene primer amplification. Sequencing was performed with immunoSEQ multiplex PCR; in TCRdb, only in-frame clones are kept and a portion is missing. From that table come the V and J calls and clone size; the DNA was used to work out D and trimming. The sample carries 200,000 to 250,000 clones, 80% to 85% recorded once. The CDR3 sequence is 14 residues long. Per germline, CDR1 KGHSH and CDR2 LQKENI. The ends were cut back, 3 bases at V and 2 bases at J, with 9 bases in the middle.

Material: PBMCs or T cells enriched from blood (not recorded which). The chain couples TRBV18 to TRBJ2-3, with a tentative D call TRBD1 (5 bases). The sequence came from a woman aged 40 to 50 who had recovered from COVID-19. In DNA, the CDR3 is TGTGCCAGCTCACCGGACACCGACACAGATACGCAGTATTTT. It yields the protein CASSPDTDTDTQYF.